This T cell receptor (beta chain) emerged from a study of blood T cell repertoires in COVID-19. Across the whole study: T cells, B-cell-depleted T cells, or PBMCs supplied cDNA or gDNA.

Clinical history reported by participants formed the basis on which cohorts were assigned. Exposed enrollees encountered a COVID-19 case at some point within 2 weeks before study entry. Original data processing: Quantification of nucleated cells was approximated via reference gene primer amplification. Profiling relied on immunoSEQ multiplex PCR, and the TCRdb table lists in-frame clones only, not all of them. The DNA was the basis for D and trimming; V, J and clone size are from that table. The table records approximately 220,000 clones, roughly four fifths of them present only once. Material for sequencing was PBMCs or T cells enriched from blood (not recorded which). The receptor comes from a woman aged 45-60 years who had been exposed to COVID-19.

The CDR3: CATSVAGGFQPQHF. The CDR3, as DNA: TGTGCCACCAGTGTGGCAGGGGGCTTTCAGCCCCAGCATTTT. The chain carries TRBV24-1 and TRBJ1-5, with 8 bases lining up with TRBD1. Trimming removed 5 bases from V and 6 bases from J; junction bases left unmatched: 5. The V gene's germline CDR1 is KGHDR and CDR2 SFDVKD. This CDR3 spans 14 amino acids.